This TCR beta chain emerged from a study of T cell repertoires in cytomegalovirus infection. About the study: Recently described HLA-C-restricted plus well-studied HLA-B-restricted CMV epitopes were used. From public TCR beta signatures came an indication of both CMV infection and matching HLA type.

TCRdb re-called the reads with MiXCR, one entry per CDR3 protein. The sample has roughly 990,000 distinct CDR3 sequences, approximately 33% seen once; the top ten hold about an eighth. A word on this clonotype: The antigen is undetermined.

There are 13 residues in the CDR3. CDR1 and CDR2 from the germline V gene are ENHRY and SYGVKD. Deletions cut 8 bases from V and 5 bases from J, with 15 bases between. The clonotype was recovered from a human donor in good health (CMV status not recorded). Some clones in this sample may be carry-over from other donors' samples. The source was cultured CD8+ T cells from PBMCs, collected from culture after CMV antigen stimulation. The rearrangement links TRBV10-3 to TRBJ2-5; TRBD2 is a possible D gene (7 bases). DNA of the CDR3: TGTGCCATCGGCCCGGGGGGCCAGGAGACCCAGTACTTC. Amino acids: CAIGPGGQETQYF.